This T cell receptor (beta chain) was retrieved from a study of blood T cells in healthy people across ages (dated by TCRdb to 2013 to 2016). A note on the overall study: In model experiments, template switching captured roughly one uniquely barcoded TCR beta cDNA molecule for every two T cells. The study measured age-related changes in TCR beta repertoire diversity using deep sequencing normalized with unique cDNA molecular identifiers. Four age groups were formed from the donors: young (average about 15 years), middle-aged (roughly 38), aged (roughly 59) and long-lived (roughly 81). Using the same blood draw, the study looked at two additional independent replicas of 1 million unique cDNA reads for two donors, one aged 18 to 30 and the other aged 80 or older. What the study reported, not specific to this receptor: Observed TCR beta diversity correlated strongly with the percentage of naive T cells measured by flow cytometry. The long-lived group showed more naive CD4+ T cells, fewer expanded clones and increased TCR diversity than the aged group, suggesting age selection. Estimates of total diversity based on one million sequenced T cells were regarded as lower bounds and as underestimates. Bulk unsorted PBMC profiling prevented conclusive comparison of naive and antigen-experienced compartments. Observed TCR beta diversity per million T cells fell roughly linearly with age, and a significant reduction was already apparent by age roughly 41. Because donor CMV infection status was unknown, age-related changes in expanded clonotypes were potentially confounded.

The roughly 39 donors, aged about 6 to 95 years, were systemically healthy Caucasian individuals from Russia. Around 10 milliliters of peripheral blood were collected from each donor into EDTA-treated Vacutainer tubes. Ficoll-Paque density-gradient centrifugation was used to isolate PBMCs, with at least 7 million per sample. Trizol reagent was used to extract total RNA from the PBMCs, yielding at least 5 micrograms per sample. Naive CD45RAhigh/CD27high T cell percentages were measured by flow cytometry on a PBMC aliquot from every donor. Counted from cysteine to phenylalanine, this CDR3 has 17 amino acids. Only the CDR3 DNA is retained, 51 bases long and in frame from the first base. V drops 0 bases and J drops 1 base, leaving 13 bases in between. The germline V gene provides CDR1 MNHNS and CDR2 SASEGT. Library creation used 5' RACE. Sequencing took place on an Illumina HiSeq 2500. A second PCR of roughly 6 to 11 cycles was run with a J-beta primer mix and a sample-barcoded 5' primer. A unique molecular identifier was introduced onto each TCR beta cDNA molecule by a template-switch 5' adaptor carrying 12 random nucleotides. Each sample yielded at least 3 million CDR3-containing paired-end reads. First-strand cDNA synthesis was performed from all RNA using the Mint cDNA synthesis kit, with priming by a TRBC-specific oligonucleotide. All cDNA was treated with uracil-DNA glycosylase and then went through a first 18-cycle PCR with the universal primers M1SS and BC2_uni_R. Per the source publication's procedure: For normalization, 1 million high-quality reads were randomly selected from each sample, with every read carrying a distinct molecular identifier. Reads sharing molecular identifiers were discarded rather than binned into consensus sequences. MiTCR, with a Q25 quality threshold and the strictest error-elimination algorithm, was used for CDR3 identification, clonotype clustering and error correction. A nonparametric unseen species model with Euler transformation was used to estimate lower-bound total TCR beta diversity. The public reads were run again by TCRdb, first through fastp at Q25 and then through MiXCR, and only productive beta chains were kept. Every entry covers one CDR3 protein and lists the most common genes and DNA from its rows. Clone size and V and J calls follow TCRdb, not the original study. Present in this sample are 800,000 to 1,300,000 distinct CDR3 sequences, approximately 26% of which were seen just once. Together, the top ten hold around 0.75% of the sample.

To note about this clonotype: Its antigen is currently not known. Base qualities are not provided; no much larger clone lies one nucleotide away.

These same data were also listed under a study on T cells of mothers and their children. Drawing on the second study: Nine systemically healthy Caucasian individuals served as donors, namely three mothers together with their six children. cDNA synthesis used all of the extracted RNA, with around 1.6 ug of RNA in each 15 ul reaction. Sample barcodes and 2-4 random nucleotides were added via the M1S primer in the second PCR. Each mother yielded over 8.5 million TCR beta CDR3 reads and each child 3 million or so reads. TCR recombination output is similarly shaped by thymic selection in related and unrelated pairs, with a minor effect exerted by inherited differences. Normalized repertoire overlap was always slightly but never significantly higher in related than unrelated mother-child pairs. No persistent microchimeric T cell clones were found, with a detection sensitivity of approximately 100 clones per million clonotypes. In the study, deep NGS was used to compare the TCR beta repertoires of mothers and children, and features distinguishing related mother-child pairs from unrelated individuals were sought. The mean age was about 37 +/- 4 years for the mothers and approximately 11 +/- 4 years for the children. Libraries were sequenced on Illumina HiSeq 2000 with 100+100 nt paired-end reads after adapter ligation with NEBNext reagents. To prevent cross-contamination, the mother and child libraries were prepared a month apart and were sequenced in separate runs. Each donor had between roughly 450,000 and 2,300,000 distinct TCR beta clonotypes identified. Naive TCR beta clonotypes were estimated from low-frequency clonotypes matched to each donor's FACS-determined naive share, without sorting.

The specimen sequenced was blood. Recombination linked TRBV6-1 to TRBJ2-4; no confident D gene assignment can be made. The sequence was obtained from a girl aged 2 to 10 in good health. The CDR3 sequence is CASSEAGPLGAKNIQYF. The DNA reads TGTGCCAGCAGTGAAGCCGGTCCCCTAGGGGCCAAAAACATTCAGTACTTC.